This T cell receptor beta chain was recovered during a study of cytomegalovirus exposure and HLA in healthy donors. General study results and limits: The study labeled around 160 TCR beta chains cytomegalovirus-associated. For cytomegalovirus status, the classifier reportedly gave diagnoses with high specificity and sensitivity. Later analysis demonstrated an association between a missense DCLRE1C variant and TCR beta V- and J-gene trimming. Being indistinguishable, some V segments were excluded, TRBV6-2 and TRBV6-3 among them.

CDR1 LGHNT and CDR2 FRNRAP come from the germline V gene. The CDR3 is made up of 12 amino acids. The V end lost 1 base, the J end lost 4 bases, and 4 bases lay between the germline ends. Use of 60 Vbeta and 13 Jbeta primers characterized the PCR. Sequenced by immunoSEQ multiplex PCR; TCRdb stores in-frame clones only, minus some. The sample shows about 280,000 clones, roughly 90% of them seen only once. Turning to this clone: Its matching antigen is unknown.

The clonotype was recovered from a woman aged 18-29 years in good health and CMV-seronegative. The sequencing input was PBMCs. The chain carries TRBV12-5 and TRBJ2-5, with no clear D. CDR3 in amino acids: CASGLARETQYF. CDR3 sequence (DNA): TGTGCTAGTGGTTTGGCCCGAGAGACCCAGTACTTC.